Below, 16 T cell receptor beta chains from the same sample are listed, as sequenced in a study of human T cells and chemical hapten exposure. Each CDR3 protein gets one entry after TCRdb re-called the RACE reads with MiXCR. Of 300,000 to 450,000 distinct CDR3 sequences in the sample, roughly 6% were seen once. As to time point: pre-sensitization, week 0. Treatment of the sample: therapeutic diphenylcyclopropenone sensitization with weekly scalp DPC. Specimen: whole blood, collected in connection with sensitization to the hapten diphenylcyclopropenone (DPC). Receptor source: a woman aged 18 to 35 with alopecia areata. Some clones in this sample may be carry-over from other donors' samples.

The genes are TRBV10-3 and TRBJ2-1; possible D gene TRBD2, 5 bases. This CDR3 region has 14 residues. CDR1 and CDR2 (germline): ENHRY, SYGVKD. V was shortened by 10 bases and J by 1 base, with 14 bases between the two germline ends. CDR3 residues: CASHVGDSYNEQFF. CDR3 DNA: TGTGCCAGCCACGTCGGGGATTCCTACAATGAGCAGTTCTTC.

The V and J genes are TRBV5-1 and TRBJ2-7; TRBD1 or TRBD2 may be the D gene (6 bases each). Germline CDR1 is SGHRS and CDR2 is YFSETQ. V was pared by 3 bases and J by 7 bases, with 17 bases between. The CDR3 is made up of 14 amino acids. The CDR3 is CASSSSRGLGEQYF. In DNA form, the CDR3 reads TGCGCCAGCAGCTCCAGCAGGGGACTCGGAGAGCAGTACTTC.

The rearrangement joins TRBV20-1 to TRBJ1-2, with D tentatively TRBD1 (6 bases). The CDR3 is 12 residues long. Trimming took off 6 bases at V and 3 bases at J, with 11 bases between the two ends. Per germline, CDR1 DFQATT and CDR2 SNEGSKA (reference sequence). The CDR3, as DNA: TGCAGTGCAAGGACAGATCACTATGGCTACACCTTC. Translated, it gives CSARTDHYGYTF.

V is TRBV6-2 or TRBV6-3 and J is TRBJ2-7; 8 bases match TRBD2. The germline V gene has CDR1 MNHEY and CDR2 SVGEGT. The J segment lost 6 bases and the V segment lost 2 bases, leaving 6 bases of the junction unmatched. This CDR3 has 14 residues. CDR3 protein: CASSYVGLGFEQYF. The CDR3 DNA reads as TGTGCCAGCAGTTACGTGGGACTAGGGTTCGAGCAGTACTTC.

The gene calls are TRBV12-3 or TRBV12-4 and TRBJ2-3; TRBD1 is a possible D gene (5 bases). V gave up 2 bases and J gave up 3 bases, with 12 bases separating them. The CDR3 covers 15 residues. The CDR3: CASSLRGPVTDTQYF. The CDR3 bases are TGTGCCAGCAGTTTAAGGGGTCCAGTGACAGATACGCAGTATTTT.

As to this clonotype: At one end, the junction sequence differs from germline, possibly due to a read error. The chain combines TRBV6-2 or TRBV6-3 with TRBJ1-2; a weak D match, TRBD1 (6 bases). The germline gives CDR1 MNHEY, CDR2 SVGEGT. CDR3 length: 14 amino acids. CDR3 amino acids: CASIYRQANYGYTF. In nucleotides, the CDR3 is TGTGCCAGCATTTACCGACAGGCTAACTATGGCTACACCTTC.

This clonotype showed up many times. The V and J genes are TRBV5-1 and TRBJ2-5; D is unclear. The V and J ends lost 2 bases and 2 bases respectively, with 13 bases between them. The CDR3 length is 15 residues. Germline V gene sequence: CDR1 SGHRS, CDR2 YFSETQ. CDR3 amino acids: CASSFRQDRQETQYF. The CDR3 nucleotides are TGCGCCAGCAGCTTTAGGCAGGATCGTCAAGAGACCCAGTACTTC.

This clonotype was seen at least ten times. The genes are TRBV29-1 and TRBJ2-7; 9 nucleotides match TRBD1. Germline CDR1 and CDR2: SQVTM and ANQGSEA. With V trimmed by 7 bases and J by 5 bases, 12 bases remained unmatched. The CDR3 loop spans 14 amino acids. The CDR3 loop is CSAVRDRAVDEQYF. CDR3 coding DNA: TGCAGCGCGGTAAGGGACAGGGCAGTCGACGAGCAGTACTTC.

There are many counts of this clonotype. The chain is built from TRBV11-2 and TRBJ2-2; D is perhaps TRBD2 (6 bases). Germline V CDR1 and CDR2: SGHAT, FQNNGV. The CDR3 runs 15 residues. Trimming cost V 2 bases and J 0 bases, with 7 bases left between them. The CDR3 DNA follows: TGTGCCAGCAGCTTACTAGCGACGAACACCGGGGAGCTGTTTTTT. Encoded protein: CASSLLATNTGELFF.

The chain is built from TRBV4-3 and TRBJ1-2, with a possible D match to TRBD1 (5 bases). The germline V gene has CDR1 LGHNA and CDR2 YSLEER. Trimming left V 0 bases short and J 0 bases short, with 11 bases between. The CDR3 sequence is 16 residues long. CDR3 sequence: CASSQDFGHPNYGYTF. For the CDR3, the DNA is TGCGCCAGCAGCCAAGACTTCGGACACCCTAACTATGGCTACACCTTC.

The rearrangement links TRBV6-6 to TRBJ1-5; 11 bases match TRBD1. The germline V gene has CDR1 MNHNY and CDR2 SVGAGI (reference sequence). This CDR3 spans 15 amino acids. V lost 5 bases and J lost 6; bases outside the gene matches: 6. The CDR3, as DNA: TGTGCCAGCAGTGCGGCGGGACAGGGGGGTCAGCCCCAGCATTTT. The encoded protein is CASSAAGQGGQPQHF.

The table lists this clonotype with a count of one. An end of the junction does not agree with germline; a read error may underlie this. The V call is TRBV12-3 or TRBV12-4, the J call TRBJ1-2; D is ambiguous. The CDR3 has 13 amino acids. The chain's CDR3 is CASSEILHYGHTF. The DNA for the CDR3 is TGTGCCAGCAGCGAGATTCTTCACTATGGCCACACCTTC.

This clonotype was counted a few times. The chain combines TRBV7-8 with TRBJ1-2; no reliable D call. Germline loops: CDR1 SGHVS, CDR2 FQNEAQ. Trimming took off 0 bases at V and 8 bases at J, with 10 bases between the two ends. This CDR3 is built from 13 residues. Here the CDR3 DNA reads TGTGCCAGCAGCTTAGCGGCGGAGAGGGGCTACACCTTC. Its protein is CASSLAAERGYTF.

CDR3 protein: CASSLGRTSGPDTQYF. CDR3 coding DNA: TGTGCCAGCAGTTTAGGGCGGACTAGCGGACCAGATACGCAGTATTTT. V usage is TRBV12-3 or TRBV12-4 and J usage is TRBJ2-3; TRBD2 aligns across 10 bases. This CDR3 comprises 16 residues. With V trimmed by 1 base and J by 4 bases, 5 bases remained unmatched.

V is TRBV28 and J is TRBJ1-5; TRBD1 might be the D (5 bases). The V end lost 2 bases, the J end lost 2 bases, and 13 bases lay between the germline ends. Germline V gene data show CDR1 as MDHEN and CDR2 as SYDVKM. The CDR3 is made up of 16 amino acids. CDR3 nucleotide sequence: TGTGCCAGCAGTTTAGGAGGGGTCGGTGGCAATCAGCCCCAGCATTTT. Amino acids: CASSLGGVGGNQPQHF.

This clonotype has a count of ten or more. The rearrangement uses TRBV12-3 or TRBV12-4 and TRBJ1-1; D gene ambiguous. V was pared by 3 bases and J by 3 bases, with 8 bases between. The CDR3 contains 13 residues. CDR3 amino acids: CASSLTDDTEAFF. In DNA form, the CDR3 reads TGTGCCAGCAGTTTGACTGACGACACTGAAGCTTTCTTT.